A selection of T cell receptor beta chains follows, all from one sample in a study of blood T cell repertoires in COVID-19. Sequencing used immunoSEQ multiplex PCR; TCRdb keeps in-frame clones, though not all of them. The sample has around 45,000 clones; 69% are singletons. Sequenced: peripheral blood. All receptors come from a man aged 80 or over with acute or convalescent COVID-19. CDR3s include the opening cysteine and the closing phenylalanine or tryptophan. D genes are given only for firm matches. Expanded clones are given a class, and other clones once, few, many or no size at all.

v_gene	j_gene	len	d_gene	abundance	CDR3aa	CDR3nt
TRBV9	TRBJ2-2	14	-	-	CASGGARDTGELFF	TGTGCCAGCGGGGGGGCGCGAGACACCGGGGAGCTGTTTTTT
TRBV27	TRBJ2-1	15	-	-	CASSLTSFSYNEQFF	TGTGCCAGCAGTTTGACAAGCTTCTCCTACAATGAGCAGTTCTTC
TRBV19	TRBJ1-1	14	TRBD1	-	CASSIGQGSTEAFF	TGTGCCAGTAGTATCGGACAGGGATCCACTGAAGCTTTCTTT
TRBV5-1	TRBJ2-2	14	-	few	CASSLTGEAGELFF	TGCGCCAGCAGCCTCACTGGGGAGGCCGGGGAGCTGTTTTTT
TRBV30	TRBJ2-1	15	TRBD2	-	CAWSGWRGGLNEQFF	TGTGCCTGGAGTGGTTGGCGGGGGGGCCTCAATGAGCAGTTCTTC
TRBV18	TRBJ2-3	16	TRBD2	-	CASSPGTSGSTDTQYF	TGTGCCAGCTCACCCGGGACTAGCGGGAGCACAGATACGCAGTATTTT
TRBV18	TRBJ2-7	19	TRBD2	-	CASSPAGGGGNEASYEQYF	TGTGCCAGCTCACCGGCGGGGGGTGGCGGGAATGAGGCTTCCTACGAGCAGTACTTC
TRBV19	TRBJ1-6	14	-	-	CAATGTLNNSPLHF	TGTGCCGCCACCGGGACACTTAATAATTCACCCCTCCACTTT
TRBV29-1	TRBJ2-1	12	-	-	CSGGRRNNEQFF	TGCAGCGGGGGGCGGCGGAACAATGAGCAGTTCTTC
TRBV5-6	TRBJ2-7	15	-	-	CASSLAGFWVGEQYF	TGTGCCAGCAGCTTGGCCGGGTTCTGGGTTGGGGAGCAGTACTTC
TRBV2	TRBJ2-7	13	-	-	CASSGGTTYEQYF	TGTGCCAGCAGTGGAGGCACTACCTACGAGCAGTACTTC
TRBV10-3	TRBJ1-3	12	-	-	CASGGSGNTIYF	TGTGCCTCCGGGGGTTCTGGAAACACCATATATTTT
TRBV6-6	TRBJ2-7	15	TRBD1	few	CASSYRQGAAYEQYF	TGTGCCAGCAGTTACCGACAGGGGGCAGCCTACGAGCAGTACTTC